This T cell receptor (beta chain) was captured in a study of cytomegalovirus exposure and HLA in healthy donors. Study-level points and caveats: A list of 150 to 200 TCR beta chains associated with cytomegalovirus was given. Confirmation was obtained in vitro that three CMV-associated chains are specific for CMV antigens.

The CDR3 is 13 residues long. The V end was cut by 5 bases, the J end by 3 bases, with 9 bases between. Looked up from germline, CDR1 is SGHTA and CDR2 is FQGNSA. PCR used 60 Vbeta primers and 13 Jbeta primers. The assay was immunoSEQ multiplex PCR, and TCRdb's table has in-frame clones only and misses some. The table lists around 130,000 clones, approximately 85% of them singletons. Remarks on this clone: Its antigen is not known.

The chain couples TRBV7-2 to TRBJ2-3, with D possibly TRBD1 on 5 matching bases. The material sequenced was PBMCs. This receptor was identified in a woman aged 30 to 39 in good health and CMV-seropositive. CDR3 DNA: TGTGCCAGCAGCCCAGGGAATACAGATACGCAGTATTTT. Translated: CASSPGNTDTQYF.